The clone carrying this TCR beta chain was counted between two and nine times. What it binds is not known. The CDR3 totals 12 residues. V was shortened by 1 base and J by 3 bases, with 7 bases between the two germline ends. Germline-derived CDR1 and CDR2 are GTSNPN and SVGIG (reference sequence). Profiling relied on immunoSEQ multiplex PCR, and the TCRdb table lists in-frame clones only, not all of them. The table shows 75,000 to 90,000 clones, with roughly 86% occurring only once. The record originates from a study of T cell responses to AZD1222 COVID-19 vaccine. Points from the study as a whole: With two AZD1222 doses given, Spike-specific TCR breadth and depth both rose. The study reported that nearly half of spike-specific TCRs target unmutated variant regions. Mostly white British, mostly female donors; authors suggested clonal diversity may be underestimated.

Sequences were derived from peripheral blood, sampled on day 0 of AZD1222 vaccination. This rearrangement joins TRBV30 to TRBJ2-7; tentatively, D is TRBD1 (6 bases). This TCR was recovered from an adult in good health. The CDR3 nucleotides read TGTGCCTGGAGTGAACAGGGCTACGAGCAGTACTTC. Translating gives CAWSEQGYEQYF.